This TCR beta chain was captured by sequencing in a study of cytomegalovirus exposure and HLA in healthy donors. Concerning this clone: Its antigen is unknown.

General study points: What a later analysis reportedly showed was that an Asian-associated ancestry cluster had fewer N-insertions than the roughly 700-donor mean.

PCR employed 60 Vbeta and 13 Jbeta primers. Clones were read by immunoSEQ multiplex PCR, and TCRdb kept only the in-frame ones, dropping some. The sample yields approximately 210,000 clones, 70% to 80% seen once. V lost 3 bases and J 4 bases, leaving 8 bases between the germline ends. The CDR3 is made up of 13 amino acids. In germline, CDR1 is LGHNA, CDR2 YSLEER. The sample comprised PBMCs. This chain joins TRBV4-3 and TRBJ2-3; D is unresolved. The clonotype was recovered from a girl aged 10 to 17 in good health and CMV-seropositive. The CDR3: CASSQRTSDTQYF. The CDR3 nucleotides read TGCGCCAGCAGCCAGCGCACTTCAGATACGCAGTATTTT.